This T cell receptor (beta chain) was identified during a study of shared clonotypes between healthy human individuals. About the study: Three plates each covered CD4 naive and memory; CD8 naive two, CD8 memory one.

Study-wide findings and caveats: Clonotypes which were not shared had lower generation probabilities than clonotypes that all four donors shared.

For this clone: Its antigen is unknown. Other DNA sequences in this sample translate to the same CDR3.

CDR1 is SGDLS and CDR2 is YYNGEE in the germline V gene. Trimming stripped 0 bases from V and 5 bases from J, with 9 bases between. The CDR3 consists of 14 residues. Deep was the level at which the assay was run. Sequencing was performed with immunoSEQ multiplex PCR; in TCRdb, only in-frame clones are kept and a portion is missing. The data hold over 1.5 million clones, with 95% to 99% observed a single time. The receptor's source is a man aged 25 to 40 in good health. Sequenced material: naive CD4+ T cells sorted from blood. Subset meaning: CD45RA+ positively selected. The chain is built from TRBV9 and TRBJ2-1; TRBD1 or TRBD2 may be the D gene (5 bases each). CDR3 bases: TGTGCCAGCAGCGTAGCGGGACCCAACAATGAGCAGTTCTTC. Translating gives CASSVAGPNNEQFF.